The subject of this entry is one T cell receptor (beta chain). What it recognizes is unknown. Germline CDR1 MGHRA, CDR2 YSYEKL. Trimming removed 1 base from V and 3 bases from J, with 13 bases in between. The CDR3 consists of 16 residues. The record originates from a study of Ad26.COV2.S vaccination and SARS-CoV-2 variants. Repertoires were generated with immunoSEQ multiplex PCR, while TCRdb's copy carries only in-frame clones and drops some. The sample contains over 110,000 clones, about nine tenths of which appear only once. Study results and caveats: Comparable non-spike TCR breadth was observed in vaccine and placebo recipients. A substantial breadth of spike-specific CD8+ and CD4+ T cell responses after vaccination has been reported. Assessments of TCR breadth and depth may have underestimated the total T cell responses.

This receptor was identified in a human donor who had recovered from COVID-19. The gene calls are TRBV4-1 and TRBJ1-3, with D possibly matching TRBD1 (6 bases). This sample comprised peripheral blood, obtained after recovery from COVID-19. This chain's CDR3 is CASSQGPGTYGNTIYF. CDR3 DNA sequence: TGCGCCAGCAGCCAAGGACCCGGGACATATGGAAACACCATATATTTT.